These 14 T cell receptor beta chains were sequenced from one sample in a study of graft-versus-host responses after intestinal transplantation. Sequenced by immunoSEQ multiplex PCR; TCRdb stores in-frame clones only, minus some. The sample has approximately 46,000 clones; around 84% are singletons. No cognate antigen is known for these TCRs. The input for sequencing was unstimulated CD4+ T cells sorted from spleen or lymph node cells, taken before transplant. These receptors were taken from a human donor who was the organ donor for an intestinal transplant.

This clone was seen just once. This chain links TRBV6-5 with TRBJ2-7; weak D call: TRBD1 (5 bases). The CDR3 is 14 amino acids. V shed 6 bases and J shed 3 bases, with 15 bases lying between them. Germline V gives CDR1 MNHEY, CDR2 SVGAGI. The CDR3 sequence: CASRGYAQGYEQYF. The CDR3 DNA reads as TGTGCCAGCAGGGGTTACGCTCAGGGCTACGAGCAGTACTTC.

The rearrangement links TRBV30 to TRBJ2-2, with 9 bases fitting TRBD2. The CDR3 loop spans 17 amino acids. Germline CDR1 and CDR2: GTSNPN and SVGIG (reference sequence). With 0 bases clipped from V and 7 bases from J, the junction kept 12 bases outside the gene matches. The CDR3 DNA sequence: TGTGCCTGGAGTGTGGCTAGCGGGACGTTTCAGCACGGGGAGCTGTTTTTT. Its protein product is CAWSVASGTFQHGELFF.

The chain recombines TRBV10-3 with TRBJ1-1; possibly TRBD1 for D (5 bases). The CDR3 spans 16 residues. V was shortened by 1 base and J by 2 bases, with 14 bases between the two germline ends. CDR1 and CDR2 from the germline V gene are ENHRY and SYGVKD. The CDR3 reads CAISEYPGGVNTEAFF. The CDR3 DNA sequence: TGTGCCATCAGTGAGTACCCTGGGGGGGTAAACACTGAAGCTTTCTTT.

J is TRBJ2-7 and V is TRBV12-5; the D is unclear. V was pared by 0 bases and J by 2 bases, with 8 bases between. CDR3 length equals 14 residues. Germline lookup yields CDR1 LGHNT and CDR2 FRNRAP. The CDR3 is CASGLVDGPYEQYF. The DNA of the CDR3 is TGTGCTAGTGGTTTGGTCGACGGACCCTACGAGCAGTACTTC.

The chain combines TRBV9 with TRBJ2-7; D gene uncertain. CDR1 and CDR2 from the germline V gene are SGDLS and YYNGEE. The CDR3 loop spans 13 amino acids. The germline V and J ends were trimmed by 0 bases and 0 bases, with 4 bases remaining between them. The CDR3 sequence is CASSVATSYEQYF. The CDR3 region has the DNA TGTGCCAGCAGCGTAGCTACCTCCTACGAGCAGTACTTC.

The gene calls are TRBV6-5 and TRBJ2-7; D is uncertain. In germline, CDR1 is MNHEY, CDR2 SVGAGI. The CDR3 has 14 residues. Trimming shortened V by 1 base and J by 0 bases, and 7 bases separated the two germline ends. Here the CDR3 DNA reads TGTGCCAGCAGTTACTTCGGGCTCTCCTACGAGCAGTACTTC. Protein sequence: CASSYFGLSYEQYF.

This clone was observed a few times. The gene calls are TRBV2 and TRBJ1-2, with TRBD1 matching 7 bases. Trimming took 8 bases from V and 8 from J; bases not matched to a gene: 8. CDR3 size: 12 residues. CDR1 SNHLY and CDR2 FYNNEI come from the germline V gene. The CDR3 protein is CASDPGGEGYTF. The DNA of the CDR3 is TGTGCCAGCGACCCAGGGGGTGAGGGCTACACCTTC.

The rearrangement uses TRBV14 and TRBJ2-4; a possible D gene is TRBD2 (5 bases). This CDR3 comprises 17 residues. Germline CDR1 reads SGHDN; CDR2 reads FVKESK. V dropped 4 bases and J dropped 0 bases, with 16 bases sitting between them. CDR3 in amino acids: CASSPLGGSLAKNIQYF. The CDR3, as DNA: TGTGCCAGCAGCCCTTTAGGAGGCAGTCTAGCCAAAAACATTCAGTACTTC.

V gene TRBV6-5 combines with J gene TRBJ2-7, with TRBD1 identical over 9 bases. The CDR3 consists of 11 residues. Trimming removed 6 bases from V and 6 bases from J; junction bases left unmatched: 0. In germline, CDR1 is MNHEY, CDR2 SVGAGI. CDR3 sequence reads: CASRDRGEQYF. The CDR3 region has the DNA TGTGCCAGCAGGGACAGGGGCGAGCAGTACTTC.

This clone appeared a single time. As DNA, the CDR3 is TGTGCCTGGAGTAGGAAGCAGGGTACTGGCTACACCTTC. It encodes CAWSRKQGTGYTF. V gene TRBV30 combines with J gene TRBJ1-2; possibly TRBD1 for D (5 bases). The V gene's germline CDR1 is GTSNPN and CDR2 SVGIG (reference sequence). The CDR3 spans 13 residues. The germline V and J ends were trimmed by 2 bases and 7 bases, with 14 bases remaining between them. The full variable domain, in which reference TRBV30 and TRBJ1-2 provide the parts outside the CDR3, is SQTIHQWPATLVQPVGSPLSLECTVEGTSNPNLYWYRQAAGRGLQLLFYSVGIGQISSEVPQNLSASRPQDRQFILSSKKLLLSDSGFYLCAWSRKQGTGYTFGSGTRLTVV.

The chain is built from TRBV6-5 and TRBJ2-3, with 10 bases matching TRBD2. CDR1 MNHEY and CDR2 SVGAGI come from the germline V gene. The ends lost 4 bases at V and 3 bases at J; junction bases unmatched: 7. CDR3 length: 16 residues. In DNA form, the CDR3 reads TGTGCCAGCAGTTTCTCTAGCGGGGGAGGGACAGATACGCAGTATTTT. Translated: CASSFSSGGGTDTQYF.

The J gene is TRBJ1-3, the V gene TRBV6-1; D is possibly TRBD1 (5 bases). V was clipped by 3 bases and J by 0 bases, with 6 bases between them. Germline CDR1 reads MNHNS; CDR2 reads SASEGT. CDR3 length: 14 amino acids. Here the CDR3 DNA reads TGTGCCAGCAGTGACAGGGTCTCTGGAAACACCATATATTTT. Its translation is CASSDRVSGNTIYF.

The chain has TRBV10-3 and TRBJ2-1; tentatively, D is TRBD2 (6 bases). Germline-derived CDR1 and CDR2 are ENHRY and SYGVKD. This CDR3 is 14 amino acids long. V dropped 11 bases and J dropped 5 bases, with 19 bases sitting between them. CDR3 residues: CAAKRVADNNEQFF. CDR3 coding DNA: TGTGCCGCCAAGCGGGTAGCGGATAACAATGAGCAGTTCTTC.

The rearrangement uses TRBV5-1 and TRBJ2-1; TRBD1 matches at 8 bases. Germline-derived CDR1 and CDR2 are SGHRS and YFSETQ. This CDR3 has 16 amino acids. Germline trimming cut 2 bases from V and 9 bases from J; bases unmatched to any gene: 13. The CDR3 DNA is TGCGCCAGCAGCTTCCGACCGGGACAGGTAGTAGGTGAGCAGTTCTTC. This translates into CASSFRPGQVVGEQFF.